A selection of T cell receptor beta chains follows, all from one sample in a study of Ad26.COV2.S vaccination and SARS-CoV-2 variants. Using immunoSEQ multiplex PCR, the repertoire was profiled, and TCRdb retains in-frame clones only, with some absent. The sample lists about 350,000 clones; 80% to 90% were seen once. Here the sequenced sample was peripheral blood, taken in a trial of Ad26.COV2.S vaccine versus placebo. These receptors came from a person between 18 and 65 years old who received the Ad26.COV2.S COVID-19 vaccine or a placebo. Each CDR3 is given with its conserved first and last residue. Each record gives: clone size, J gene, D gene, V gene, CDR3 protein, CDR3 DNA. A D gene is named only where the DNA matches it firmly. Some rows have no size entry. The others give once, few or many, or a class for an expanded clone.

>NA|TRBJ2-2|NA|TRBV4-1
CASSLGGLPTGELFF
TGCGCCAGCAGTCTTGGGGGACTCCCCACCGGGGAGCTGTTTTTT
>NA|TRBJ2-3|NA|TRBV27
CASSLLTDRTSTDTQYF
TGTGCCAGCAGTTTATTAACGGACAGAACTAGCACAGATACGCAGTATTTT
>once|TRBJ2-1|NA|TRBV11-2
CASSPIRGPAYNEQFF
TGTGCCAGCAGCCCCATCCGGGGGCCTGCCTACAATGAGCAGTTCTTC
>few|TRBJ1-4|NA|TRBV3-1/TRBV3-2
CASSQDPGRVEKLFF
TGTGCCAGCAGCCAAGATCCGGGGAGGGTTGAAAAACTGTTTTTT
>NA|TRBJ1-6|TRBD1|TRBV6-2/TRBV6-3
CASSYPPDRGSPLHF
TGTGCCAGCAGTTACCCCCCGGACAGGGGCTCACCCCTCCACTTT
>NA|TRBJ2-5|NA|TRBV9
CASSVLGEVRETQYF
TGTGCCAGCAGCGTATTAGGGGAGGTACGGGAGACCCAGTACTTC
>NA|TRBJ2-1|TRBD1|TRBV11-2
CASSPWTGRFTQNEQFF
TGTGCCAGCAGCCCTTGGACAGGGCGGTTTACACAGAATGAGCAGTTCTTC
>NA|TRBJ2-7|NA|TRBV3-1/TRBV3-2
CASSHRGPYEQYF
TGTGCCAGCAGCCACCGGGGTCCTTACGAGCAGTACTTC
>NA|TRBJ1-6|NA|TRBV18
CASSPGQGNSPLHF
TGTGCCAGCTCACCTGGGCAGGGGAATTCACCCCTCCACTTT
>NA|TRBJ2-7|NA|TRBV19
CASSITGSSYEQYF
TGTGCCAGTAGTATAACGGGCAGCTCCTACGAGCAGTACTTC
>NA|TRBJ2-1|TRBD2|TRBV27
CASSAPRLAVDEQFF
TGTGCCAGCAGTGCCCCCCGACTAGCGGTGGATGAGCAGTTCTTC
>NA|TRBJ2-7|NA|TRBV4-1
CASRPTASYEQYF
TGCGCCAGCAGGCCAACTGCTTCCTACGAGCAGTACTTC
>NA|TRBJ2-2|NA|TRBV7-9
CASSGRSLNTGELFF
TGTGCCAGCAGCGGACGGAGTTTGAACACCGGGGAGCTGTTTTTT
>NA|TRBJ1-1|TRBD1|TRBV5-6
CASSVGQGFPFF
TGTGCCAGCAGCGTCGGACAGGGTTTTCCTTTCTTT
>NA|TRBJ2-1|NA|TRBV7-2
CASSLHHLTSYNEQFF
TGTGCCAGCAGCTTACATCATCTGACTTCCTACAATGAGCAGTTCTTC
>NA|TRBJ1-3|NA|TRBV7-2
CASSLLGNTIYF
TGTGCCAGCAGCTTACTGGGAAACACCATATATTTT
>NA|TRBJ2-1|TRBD2|TRBV27
CASSPMGLGLSEQFF
TGTGCCAGCAGCCCCATGGGACTAGGCTTGAGTGAGCAGTTCTTC
>NA|TRBJ1-5|NA|TRBV2
CASNTQGEGQPQHF
TGTGCCAGCAACACGCAGGGAGAAGGTCAGCCCCAGCATTTT
>NA|TRBJ2-4|NA|TRBV5-4
CASSSTRGEAKNIQYF
TGTGCCAGCAGCTCAACGCGGGGAGAGGCCAAAAACATTCAGTACTTC
>NA|TRBJ2-1|NA|TRBV11-3
CASSLDFGSSYNEQFF
TGTGCCAGCAGCTTAGATTTCGGGAGCTCCTACAATGAGCAGTTCTTC
>NA|TRBJ2-2|NA|TRBV2
CASSVLGATGELFF
TGTGCCAGCAGTGTTTTGGGTGCGACCGGGGAGCTGTTTTTT
>NA|TRBJ2-7|TRBD1|TRBV5-6
CASTPTGTGVHEQYF
TGTGCCAGCACGCCTACCGGGACAGGGGTTCACGAGCAGTACTTC
>NA|TRBJ1-5|NA|TRBV21-1
CASSKRARDTLKQGNQPQHF
TGTGCCAGCAGCAAAAGGGCCCGGGACACATTAAAGCAGGGCAATCAGCCCCAGCATTTT
>once|TRBJ2-1|TRBD2|TRBV18
CASSPPLAGTHNEQFF
TGTGCCAGCTCACCACCGCTAGCGGGGACACACAATGAGCAGTTCTTC
>NA|TRBJ2-7|TRBD1|TRBV2
CASSDWDRNYEQYF
TGTGCCAGCAGTGACTGGGACAGGAATTACGAGCAGTACTTC